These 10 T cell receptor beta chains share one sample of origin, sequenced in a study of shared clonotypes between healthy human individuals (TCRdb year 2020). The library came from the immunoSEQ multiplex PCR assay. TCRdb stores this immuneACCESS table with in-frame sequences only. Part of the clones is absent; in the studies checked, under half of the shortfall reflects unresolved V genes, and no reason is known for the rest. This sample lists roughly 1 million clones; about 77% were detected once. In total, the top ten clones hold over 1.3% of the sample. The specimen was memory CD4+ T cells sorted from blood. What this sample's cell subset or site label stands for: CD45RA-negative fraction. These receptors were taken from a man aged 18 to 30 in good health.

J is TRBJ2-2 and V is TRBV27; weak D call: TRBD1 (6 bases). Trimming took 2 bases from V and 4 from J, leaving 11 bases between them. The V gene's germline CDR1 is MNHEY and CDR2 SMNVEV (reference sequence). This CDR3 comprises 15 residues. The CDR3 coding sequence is TGTGCCAGCAGTTTAACCGGGACACCCACCGGGGAGCTGTTTTTT. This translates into CASSLTGTPTGELFF.

The CDR3 DNA reads as TGTGCCAGCAGTCGCACCTTAGGGGCCCAAGACTACGAGCAGTACTTC. It specifies CASSRTLGAQDYEQYF. The chain carries TRBV28 and TRBJ2-7, with a possible D match to TRBD1 (5 bases). This CDR3 is built from 16 residues. Germline V gene lookup returns CDR1 MDHEN and CDR2 SYDVKM. Trimming removed 5 bases from V and 3 bases from J, with 20 bases in between.

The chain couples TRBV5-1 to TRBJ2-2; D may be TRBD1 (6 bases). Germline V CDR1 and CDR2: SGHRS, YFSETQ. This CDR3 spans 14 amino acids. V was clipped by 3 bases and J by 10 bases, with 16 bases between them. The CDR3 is CASSSRLGALELFF. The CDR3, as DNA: TGCGCCAGCAGCTCTAGGTTGGGGGCCCTGGAGCTGTTTTTT.

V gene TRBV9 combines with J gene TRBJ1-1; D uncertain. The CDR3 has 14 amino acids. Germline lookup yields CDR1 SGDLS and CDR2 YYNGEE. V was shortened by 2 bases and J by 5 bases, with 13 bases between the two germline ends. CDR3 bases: TGTGCCAGCAGCGTCGGACTGGAGAGGACTGAAGCTTTCTTT. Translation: CASSVGLERTEAFF.

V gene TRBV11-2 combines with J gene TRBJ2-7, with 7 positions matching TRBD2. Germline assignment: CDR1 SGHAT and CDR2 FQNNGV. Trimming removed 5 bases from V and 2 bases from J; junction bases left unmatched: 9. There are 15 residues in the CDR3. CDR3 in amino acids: CASSPQSGTTYEQYF. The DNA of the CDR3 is TGTGCCAGCAGCCCCCAGAGCGGGACTACCTACGAGCAGTACTTC.

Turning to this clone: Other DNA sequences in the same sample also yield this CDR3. The CDR3 sequence: CASSPLGSTDTQYF. The CDR3 coding sequence is TGTGCCAGCTCACCACTAGGATCCACAGATACGCAGTATTTT. This chain joins TRBV18 and TRBJ2-3; D remains ambiguous. CDR1 KGHSH and CDR2 LQKENI come from the germline V gene. The CDR3 is 14 amino acids. V lost 1 base to trimming and J lost 2 bases, with 7 bases between them.

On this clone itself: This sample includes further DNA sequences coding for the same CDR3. The CDR3 loop is CASSESRNTEAFF. The CDR3, as DNA: TGCGCCAGCAGTGAGTCGAGGAACACTGAAGCTTTCTTT. The V and J genes are TRBV10-1 and TRBJ1-1; the D is unclear. The CDR3 has 13 residues. The V gene's germline CDR1 is WNHNN and CDR2 SYGVQD (reference sequence). With 0 bases removed from V and 1 base from J, the gap between germline ends came to 3 bases.

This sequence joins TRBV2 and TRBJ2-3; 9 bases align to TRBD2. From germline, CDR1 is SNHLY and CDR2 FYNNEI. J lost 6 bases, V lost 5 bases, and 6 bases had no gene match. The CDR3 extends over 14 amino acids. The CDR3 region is CASSLGGGADTQYF. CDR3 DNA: TGTGCCAGCAGTCTAGGCGGGGGGGCGGATACGCAGTATTTT. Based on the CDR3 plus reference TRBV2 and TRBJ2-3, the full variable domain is EPEVTQTPSHQVTQMGQEVILRCVPISNHLYFYWYRQILGQKVEFLVSFYNNEISEKSEIFDDQFSVERPDGSNFTLKIRSTKLEDSAMYFCASSLGGGADTQYFGPGTRLTVL.

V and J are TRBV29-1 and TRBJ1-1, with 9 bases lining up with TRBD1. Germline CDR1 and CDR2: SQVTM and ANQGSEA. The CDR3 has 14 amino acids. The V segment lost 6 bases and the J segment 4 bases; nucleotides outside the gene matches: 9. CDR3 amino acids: CSVGDRAGGTEAFF. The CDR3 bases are TGCAGCGTAGGGGACAGGGCAGGTGGCACTGAAGCTTTCTTT. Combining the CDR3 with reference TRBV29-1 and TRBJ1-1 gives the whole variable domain SAVISQKPSRDICQRGTSLTIQCQVDSQVTMMFWYRQQPGQSLTLIATANQGSEATYESGFVIDKFPISRPNLTFSTLTVSNMSPEDSSIYLCSVGDRAGGTEAFFGQGTRLTVV.

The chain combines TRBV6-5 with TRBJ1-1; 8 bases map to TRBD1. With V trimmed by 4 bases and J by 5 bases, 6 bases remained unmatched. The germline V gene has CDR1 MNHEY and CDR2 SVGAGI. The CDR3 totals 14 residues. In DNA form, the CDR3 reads TGTGCCAGCAGTTCCCGGACAGGGACGACTGAAGCTTTCTTT. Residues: CASSSRTGTTEAFF.